The 30 T cell receptor beta chains given below trace back to one sample, sequenced in a study of T cell changes during pregnancy in multiple sclerosis (dated by TCRdb to between 2019 and 2020). Library prep was done by the immunoSEQ multiplex PCR assay. Here the immuneACCESS table is served through TCRdb, limited to in-frame sequences with V and J called. Missing clones are a known gap in these copies; in checked studies unresolved V genes cover under half, and the rest lacks a known reason. The sample table holds some 100,000 clones, of which over 85% were seen once. Of the sample, 1.2% falls within the top ten clones. Sequenced material: peripheral blood, taken in the second trimester of pregnancy. These receptors were collected from a female donor with multiple sclerosis, enrolled in a pregnancy study.

The genes are TRBV27 and TRBJ2-7; 7 nucleotides align to TRBD1. CDR1 is MNHEY, CDR2 SMNVEV, per germline (reference sequence). The CDR3 length is 15 residues. V shed 5 bases, J shed 1 base, and the junction held 8 bases outside the gene matches. For the CDR3, the DNA is TGTGCCAGCAGTCTCCTAGGCAGGGGGTCCTACGAGCAGTACTTC. Translated, it gives CASSLLGRGSYEQYF.

This rearrangement joins TRBV27 to TRBJ2-7, with 7 bases lining up with TRBD2. CDR1 MNHEY and CDR2 SMNVEV come from the germline V gene (reference sequence). V shed 1 base and J 3 bases; nucleotides not matched to a gene: 15. The CDR3 totals 18 residues. CDR3 nucleotide sequence: TGTGCCAGCAGTTTATTAATGGGGGGGACTGAGGGATTCTACGAGCAGTACTTC. Its translation: CASSLLMGGTEGFYEQYF.

The chain combines TRBV7-9 with TRBJ1-1; TRBD1 matches 12 bases. The germline CDR1 and CDR2 sequences are SEHNR and FQNEAQ (reference sequence). The CDR3 consists of 15 residues. Trimming removed 5 bases from V and 1 base from J; junction bases left unmatched: 2. The CDR3 is CASSGTGGSNTEAFF. In DNA, the CDR3 is TGTGCCAGCAGCGGGACAGGGGGCTCGAACACTGAAGCTTTCTTT.

The CDR3 DNA reads as TGTGCCAGCAGCTTAATGGCAGATCACTACGAGCAGTACTTC. Translated, it gives CASSLMADHYEQYF. The chain couples TRBV7-6 to TRBJ2-7; D not resolved. With 2 bases removed from V and 3 bases from J, the gap between germline ends came to 11 bases. This CDR3 is 14 amino acids long. CDR1 and CDR2 (germline): SGHVS, FNYEAQ.

The chain couples TRBV5-1 to TRBJ1-3; D perhaps matches TRBD1 (6 bases). Germline CDR1 and CDR2: SGHRS and YFSETQ. Trimming removed 4 bases at V and 2 bases at J, with 10 bases between. This CDR3 region has 14 residues. CDR3 coding DNA: TGCGCCAGCAGCCTACAGGGAACTGGAAACACCATATATTTT. Translating gives CASSLQGTGNTIYF.

Worth noting for this clone: The junction differs from germline at one of its ends, possibly a read error. The V call is TRBV6-1, the J call TRBJ2-2; possible D gene TRBD2, 5 bases. Germline CDR1 and CDR2: MNHNS and SASEGT. The CDR3 covers 15 residues. CDR3 protein: CASSLRRVNTGDLFF. The CDR3, as DNA: TGTGCCAGCTCTCTTCGCAGAGTGAACACCGGGGATCTGTTTTTT.

This chain uses TRBV7-9 with TRBJ2-5; D call uncertain. V was shortened by 1 base and J by 2 bases, with 8 bases between the two germline ends. The germline V gene has CDR1 SEHNR and CDR2 FQNEAQ (reference sequence). This CDR3 comprises 14 residues. This chain's CDR3 is CASSLGHGQETQYF. The CDR3, as DNA: TGTGCCAGCAGCTTAGGACACGGTCAAGAGACCCAGTACTTC. The full variable domain, with the rest looked up from reference TRBV7-9 and TRBJ2-5, is DTGVSQNPRHKITKRGQNVTFRCDPISEHNRLYWYRQTLGQGPEFLTYFQNEAQLEKSRLLSDRFSAERPKGSFSTLEIQRTEQGDSAMYLCASSLGHGQETQYFGPGTRLLVL.

The chain joins TRBV4-1 to TRBJ2-1; maybe TRBD1 (5 bases). Germline V gene data show CDR1 as MGHRA and CDR2 as YSYEKL. Trimming removed 4 bases at V and 8 bases at J, with 12 bases between. The CDR3 sequence is 13 residues long. The CDR3 DNA follows: TGCGCCAGCAGCCGCTACAGGAGCCATGAGCAGTTCTTC. Its translation: CASSRYRSHEQFF.

The chain combines TRBV7-6 with TRBJ2-7; 10 bases match TRBD1. This CDR3 region has 12 residues. The germline CDR1 and CDR2 sequences are SGHVS and FNYEAQ. The V gene end was trimmed by 4 bases and the J gene end by 11 bases; junction bases not matched to a gene: 5. This chain's CDR3 is CASSSGQGGEYF. The DNA for the CDR3 is TGTGCCAGCAGCTCCGGACAGGGGGGGGAGTACTTC.

This clone was seen once. V and J are TRBV6-5 and TRBJ2-5, with D perhaps matching TRBD2 (6 bases). CDR1 and CDR2 (germline): MNHEY, SVGAGI. The CDR3 sequence is 15 residues long. The ends were cut back, 6 bases at V and 4 bases at J, with 18 bases in the middle. The CDR3 loop reads CASSRDWTPGETQYF. In DNA, the CDR3 is TGTGCCAGCAGCCGGGACTGGACCCCTGGAGAGACCCAGTACTTC.

This chain connects TRBV4-2 to TRBJ1-2; a weak D match, TRBD1 (6 bases). Trimming pared 0 bases from V and 4 bases from J, leaving 12 bases between. This CDR3 has 15 amino acids. CDR1 is LGHNA, CDR2 YNFKEQ, per germline. The CDR3: CASSQEMTGAYGYTF. The CDR3, as DNA: TGTGCCAGCAGCCAAGAGATGACAGGTGCCTATGGCTACACCTTC.

The chain recombines TRBV28 with TRBJ2-7; 9 positions agree with TRBD1. Unmatched junction bases numbered 8, after V lost 6 bases and J lost 2 bases. CDR1 MDHEN and CDR2 SYDVKM come from the germline V gene. The CDR3 covers 15 residues. DNA of the CDR3: TGTGCCAGCAGCCACTCCGGGACAGGGACCTACGAGCAGTACTTC. Its protein is CASSHSGTGTYEQYF.

The chain has TRBV11-2 and TRBJ1-2, with D possibly matching TRBD1 (5 bases). V shed 5 bases and J shed 9 bases, with 19 bases lying between them. This CDR3 has 14 residues. Germline CDR1 SGHAT, CDR2 FQNNGV. The CDR3 region has the DNA TGTGCCAGCAGCCCGGGGCCACAGCGGGGTAGCTACACCTTC. Its protein product is CASSPGPQRGSYTF.

The CDR3 nucleotides are TGTGCCAGCAGTTGGTCCGGAGGGGGGGAAAACATTCAGTACTTC. Translated, it gives CASSWSGGGENIQYF. The chain joins TRBV6-6 to TRBJ2-4; possibly TRBD2 for D (7 bases). Trimming took 4 bases from V and 5 from J, leaving 15 bases between them. The germline V gene has CDR1 MNHNY and CDR2 SVGAGI (reference sequence). CDR3 length: 15 residues.

The chain links TRBV19 to TRBJ2-3; the D gene is possibly TRBD1 (5 bases). The germline CDR1 and CDR2 sequences are LNHDA and SQIVND (reference sequence). This CDR3 has 15 residues. V lost 7 bases and J lost 1, with 15 bases in between. This chain's CDR3 is CASTWGRARTDTQYF. The CDR3 DNA reads TGTGCCAGTACTTGGGGCAGGGCCCGCACAGATACGCAGTATTTT.

CDR3 nucleotide sequence: TGTGCCAGCAGTGCAAGACAGGGGGCGCTTGTCGAGCAGTACTTC. This encodes CASSARQGALVEQYF. This sequence joins TRBV2 and TRBJ2-7, with 10 bases fitting TRBD1. Trimming removed 4 bases from V and 6 bases from J; junction bases left unmatched: 9. CDR1 is SNHLY and CDR2 is FYNNEI in the germline V gene. CDR3 length: 15 residues.

This clone was seen only once. The V gene is TRBV5-1, the J gene TRBJ2-2; 9 nucleotides line up with TRBD2. From germline, CDR1 is SGHRS and CDR2 YFSETQ. Germline trimming cut 1 base from V and 4 bases from J; bases unmatched to any gene: 5. This CDR3 spans 16 amino acids. The CDR3 protein is CASSLYQRGATGELFF. The CDR3 region has the DNA TGCGCCAGCAGCTTGTATCAGCGGGGGGCCACCGGGGAGCTGTTTTTT.

The chain joins TRBV2 to TRBJ2-3; D gene uncertain. The CDR3 is 15 amino acids. The V end was cut by 5 bases, the J end by 0 bases, with 12 bases between. Germline CDR1 reads SNHLY; CDR2 reads FYNNEI. The CDR3 DNA follows: TGTGCCAGCAGTCTACTCATAACTAGCACAGATACGCAGTATTTT. Residues: CASSLLITSTDTQYF.

The chain links TRBV2 to TRBJ1-4; D is ambiguous. With 6 bases removed from V and 3 bases from J, the gap between germline ends came to 8 bases. The CDR3 is 13 amino acids. CDR1 and CDR2 from the germline V gene are SNHLY and FYNNEI. The CDR3 region has the DNA TGTGCCAGCAGGGTGGAGGCTAATGAAAAACTGTTTTTT. Amino acid sequence: CASRVEANEKLFF.

The chain links TRBV6-5 to TRBJ1-5; tentative D call: TRBD1 (5 bases). This CDR3 is built from 14 residues. From germline, CDR1 is MNHEY and CDR2 SVGAGI. V lost 2 bases, J lost 7 bases, and 12 bases lay in between. The CDR3 protein is CASSYGAGRQPQHF. CDR3 nucleotides: TGTGCCAGCAGTTACGGGGCAGGGAGGCAGCCCCAGCATTTT.

This clone was recorded once. The V gene is TRBV7-9, the J gene TRBJ2-1; D remains unclear. The CDR3 is 14 amino acids. Trimming left V 4 bases short and J 0 bases short, with 7 bases between. Looked up from germline, CDR1 is SEHNR and CDR2 is FQNEAQ (reference sequence). The CDR3 DNA is TGTGCCAGCAGCTACCCCAGCTCCTACAATGAGCAGTTCTTC. Translating it yields CASSYPSSYNEQFF.

This chain joins TRBV28 and TRBJ2-5, with TRBD1 as a possible D gene (5 bases). Trimming took off 5 bases at V and 8 bases at J, with 12 bases between the two ends. CDR3 length equals 12 residues. The germline CDR1 and CDR2 sequences are MDHEN and SYDVKM. CDR3 DNA sequence: TGTGCCAGCAGTACAGGTTTTGGTACCCAGTACTTC. It translates to CASSTGFGTQYF.

This chain connects TRBV28 to TRBJ1-2; 8 nucleotides match TRBD1. The junction had 0 bases not matched to a gene; V was cut back by 0 bases and J by 3 bases. Germline CDR1 and CDR2: MDHEN and SYDVKM. This CDR3 contains 14 residues. The CDR3 protein is CASSLWDRDYGYTF. The CDR3, as DNA: TGTGCCAGCAGTTTATGGGACAGGGACTATGGCTACACCTTC.

The V gene is TRBV5-6, the J gene TRBJ2-1, with TRBD2 as a possible D gene (5 bases). The CDR3 is 14 residues long. Trimming shortened V by 8 bases and J by 4 bases, and 16 bases separated the two germline ends. Per the germline V gene, CDR1 is SGHDT and CDR2 is YYEEEE. The DNA for the CDR3 is TGTGCCAGTGGACTGCCCGGGGTTTACAATGAGCAGTTCTTC. Residues: CASGLPGVYNEQFF.

The J gene is TRBJ2-7, the V gene TRBV6-5; 7 bases agree with TRBD2. CDR3 size: 14 residues. Germline V gene lookup returns CDR1 MNHEY and CDR2 SVGAGI. V was pared by 9 bases and J by 3 bases, with 11 bases of the junction left unmatched. This chain's CDR3 is CASSQRGRLYEQYF. CDR3 nucleotide sequence: TGTGCCAGTTCTCAGCGGGGCCGACTCTACGAGCAGTACTTC.

The chain recombines TRBV9 with TRBJ2-3; 9 bases fit TRBD2. CDR3 length: 16 amino acids. Germline trimming cut 2 bases from V and 2 bases from J; bases unmatched to any gene: 6. Germline loops: CDR1 SGDLS, CDR2 YYNGEE. The CDR3 region has the DNA TGTGCCAGCAGCGTTTACGGGACTAGCCACACAGATACGCAGTATTTT. This encodes CASSVYGTSHTDTQYF.

This rearrangement joins TRBV19 to TRBJ1-1; TRBD1 matches 9 bases. The CDR3 sequence is 13 residues long. Germline CDR1 reads LNHDA; CDR2 reads SQIVND (reference sequence). The trim removed 4 bases at V and 5 bases at J, leaving 2 bases unmatched. The CDR3 DNA reads TGTGCCAGTAGTAGGGACAGGGAAACTGAAGCTTTCTTT. Residues: CASSRDRETEAFF.

A few counts support this clone. This chain joins TRBV5-1 and TRBJ1-6; a weak D match, TRBD1 (6 bases). Trimming took off 0 bases at V and 10 bases at J, with 8 bases between the two ends. There are 13 residues in the CDR3. CDR1 SGHRS and CDR2 YFSETQ come from the germline V gene. Here the CDR3 DNA reads TGCGCCAGCAGCTTGGAGGGGGAATCACCCCTCCACTTT. The encoded protein is CASSLEGESPLHF.

The V and J genes are TRBV5-1 and TRBJ2-7, with 8 positions matching TRBD1. The CDR3 is 13 residues long. The V segment lost 3 bases and the J segment 4 bases; nucleotides outside the gene matches: 3. The germline gives CDR1 SGHRS, CDR2 YFSETQ. The CDR3 bases are TGCGCCAGCAGCTCGCGGACAGGGTACGAGCAGTACTTC. Encoded protein: CASSSRTGYEQYF.

This chain uses TRBV4-2 with TRBJ1-1; D not resolved. Trimming removed 8 bases from V and 5 bases from J, with 12 bases in between. Germline assignment: CDR1 LGHNA and CDR2 YNFKEQ. There are 12 residues in the CDR3. This CDR3 is CASGLFGTEAFF. The DNA for the CDR3 is TGTGCCAGCGGACTATTCGGGACTGAAGCTTTCTTT.